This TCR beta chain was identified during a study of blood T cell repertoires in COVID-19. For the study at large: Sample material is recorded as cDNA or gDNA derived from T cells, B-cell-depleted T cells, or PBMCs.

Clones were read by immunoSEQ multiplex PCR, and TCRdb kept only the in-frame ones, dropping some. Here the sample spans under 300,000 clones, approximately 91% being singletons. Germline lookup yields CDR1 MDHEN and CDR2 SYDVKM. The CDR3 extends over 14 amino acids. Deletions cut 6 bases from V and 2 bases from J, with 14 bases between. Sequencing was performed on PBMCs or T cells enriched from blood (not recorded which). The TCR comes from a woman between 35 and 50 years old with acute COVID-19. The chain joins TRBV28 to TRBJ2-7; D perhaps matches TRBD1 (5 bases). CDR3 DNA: TGTGCCAGCAGCCGGTGGGGCGGAGCCTACGAGCAGTACTTC. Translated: CASSRWGGAYEQYF.